Ten or more counts support the clone carrying this TCR beta chain. The sample's time point: patch test 3, about 24 weeks after DPC sensitization. Treatment indicated: therapeutic diphenylcyclopropenone sensitization with weekly scalp DPC. The V gene's germline CDR1 is MNHEY and CDR2 SVGEGT. V was pared by 4 bases and J by 9 bases, with 16 bases between. This CDR3 contains 14 residues. MiXCR, applied by TCRdb to the RACE reads, yields one record per CDR3 protein. Here the sample spans 50,000 to 70,000 distinct CDR3 sequences, roughly 12% being singletons. These data originate in a study of human T cells and chemical hapten exposure.

This sequence originates from a man younger than 40 with alopecia areata. Some clones in this sample may be carry-over from other donors' samples. The J gene is TRBJ2-4, the V gene TRBV6-2 or TRBV6-3; unclear D gene. The specimen was whole blood, collected in connection with sensitization to the hapten diphenylcyclopropenone (DPC). The CDR3, as DNA: TGTGCCAGCAGTTCCCTAAACAAAAGAAGCATTCAGTACTTC. Translating it yields CASSSLNKRSIQYF.